Here is one T cell receptor beta chain with its context. This specimen belongs to a study of technical replicates of blood from several donors. The data were produced by immunoSEQ multiplex PCR, yet TCRdb's version contains in-frame clones alone and is incomplete. The sample shows 67,000 or so clones, around 95% of them seen only once. V lost 8 bases and J 0 bases, leaving 10 bases between the germline ends. Germline assignment: CDR1 MNHEY and CDR2 SVGAGI. CDR3 length: 14 residues. The receptor comes from a human donor in good health. The gene calls are TRBV6-5 and TRBJ2-2; no reliable D call. Sequencing used T cells isolated from PBMCs. CDR3 DNA sequence: TGTGCCAGCGCGAGAAAGTCGAACACCGGGGAGCTGTTTTTT. It is translated as CASARKSNTGELFF.